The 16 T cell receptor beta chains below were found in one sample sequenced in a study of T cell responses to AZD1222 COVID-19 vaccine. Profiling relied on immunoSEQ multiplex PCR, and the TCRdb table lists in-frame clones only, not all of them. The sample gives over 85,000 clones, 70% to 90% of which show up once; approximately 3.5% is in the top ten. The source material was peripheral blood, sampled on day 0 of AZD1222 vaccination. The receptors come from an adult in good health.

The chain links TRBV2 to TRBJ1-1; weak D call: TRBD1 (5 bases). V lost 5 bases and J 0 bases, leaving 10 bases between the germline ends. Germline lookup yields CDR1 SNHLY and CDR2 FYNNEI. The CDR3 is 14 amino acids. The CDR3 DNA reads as TGTGCCAGCAGTAGACAGAGCCTGAACACTGAAGCTTTCTTT. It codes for CASSRQSLNTEAFF.

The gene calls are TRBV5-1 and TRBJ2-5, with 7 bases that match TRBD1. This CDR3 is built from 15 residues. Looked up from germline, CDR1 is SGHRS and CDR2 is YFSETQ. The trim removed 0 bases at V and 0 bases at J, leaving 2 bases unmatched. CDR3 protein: CASSLGGQYQETQYF. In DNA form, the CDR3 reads TGCGCCAGCAGCTTGGGGGGACAGTACCAAGAGACCCAGTACTTC.

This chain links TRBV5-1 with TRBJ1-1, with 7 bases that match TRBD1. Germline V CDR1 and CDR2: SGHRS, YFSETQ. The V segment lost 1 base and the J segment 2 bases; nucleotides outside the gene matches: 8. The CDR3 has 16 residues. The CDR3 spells CASSLTGTAENTEAFF. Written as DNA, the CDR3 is TGCGCCAGCAGCTTGACCGGGACAGCCGAAAACACTGAAGCTTTCTTT. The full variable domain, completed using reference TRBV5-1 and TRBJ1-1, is KAGVTQTPRYLIKTRGQQVTLSCSPISGHRSVSWYQQTPGQGLQFLFEYFSETQRNKGNFPGRFSGRQFSNSRSEMNVSTLELGDSALYLCASSLTGTAENTEAFFGQGTRLTVV.

CDR3 sequence (DNA): TGTGCCAGCGGACAGGGATCCCTAGGCTATGGCTACACCTTC. Its protein product is CASGQGSLGYGYTF. The V call is TRBV2, the J call TRBJ1-2, with 8 bases lining up with TRBD1. This CDR3 is built from 14 residues. The germline V gene encodes CDR1 SNHLY and CDR2 FYNNEI. Trimming removed 8 bases from V and 4 bases from J; junction bases left unmatched: 9.

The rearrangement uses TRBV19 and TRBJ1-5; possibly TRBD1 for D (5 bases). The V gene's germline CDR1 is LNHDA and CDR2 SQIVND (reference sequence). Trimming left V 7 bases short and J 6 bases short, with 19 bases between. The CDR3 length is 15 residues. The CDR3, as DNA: TGTGCCAGTACCCAAGTGGGGGGAGGGGTTCAGCCCCAGCATTTT. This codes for CASTQVGGGVQPQHF.

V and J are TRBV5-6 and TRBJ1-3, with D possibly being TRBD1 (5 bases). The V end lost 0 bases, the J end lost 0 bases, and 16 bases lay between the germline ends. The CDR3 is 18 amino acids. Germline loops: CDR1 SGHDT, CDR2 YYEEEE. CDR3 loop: CASSLGPPTGSSGNTIYF. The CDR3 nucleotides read TGTGCCAGCAGCTTGGGACCCCCCACAGGCAGCTCTGGAAACACCATATATTTT.

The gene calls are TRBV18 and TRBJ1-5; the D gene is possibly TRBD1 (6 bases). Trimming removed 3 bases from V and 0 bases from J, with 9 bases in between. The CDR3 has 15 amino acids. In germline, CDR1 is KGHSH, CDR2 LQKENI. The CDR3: CASSPGQYSNQPQHF. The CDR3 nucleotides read TGTGCCAGCTCACCCGGACAGTATAGCAATCAGCCCCAGCATTTT.

The CDR3 DNA reads TGTGCCAGTCGAGCAAGCGGGGGGCCCTGGACAGATACGCAGTATTTT. This gives the protein CASRASGGPWTDTQYF. The genes are TRBV27 and TRBJ2-3, with TRBD2 identical over 9 bases. V was clipped by 9 bases and J by 3 bases; unmatched bases: 13. Per the germline V gene, CDR1 is MNHEY and CDR2 is SMNVEV (reference sequence). This CDR3 is built from 16 residues.

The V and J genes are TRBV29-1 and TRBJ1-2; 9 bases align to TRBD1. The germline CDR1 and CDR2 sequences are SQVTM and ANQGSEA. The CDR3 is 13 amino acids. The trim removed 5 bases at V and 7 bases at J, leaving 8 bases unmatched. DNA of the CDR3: TGCAGCGTTAGGGACAGGGATGAAGCTGGCTACACCTTC. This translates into CSVRDRDEAGYTF.

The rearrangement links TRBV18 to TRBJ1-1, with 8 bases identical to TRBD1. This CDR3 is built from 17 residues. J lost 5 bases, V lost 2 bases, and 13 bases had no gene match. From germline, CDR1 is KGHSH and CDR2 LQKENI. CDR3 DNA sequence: TGTGCCAGCTCACCAATTTTGGCAGGGGGCAAAGGGACTGAAGCTTTCTTT. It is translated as CASSPILAGGKGTEAFF.

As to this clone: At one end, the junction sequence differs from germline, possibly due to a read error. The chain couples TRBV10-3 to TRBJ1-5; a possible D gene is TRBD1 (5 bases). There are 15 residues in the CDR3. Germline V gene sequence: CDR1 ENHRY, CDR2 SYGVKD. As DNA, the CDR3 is TGTGCCATCAGTGAGTCGGGTCAGGGCAATAAGCCCCAGCATTTT. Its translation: CAISESGQGNKPQHF.

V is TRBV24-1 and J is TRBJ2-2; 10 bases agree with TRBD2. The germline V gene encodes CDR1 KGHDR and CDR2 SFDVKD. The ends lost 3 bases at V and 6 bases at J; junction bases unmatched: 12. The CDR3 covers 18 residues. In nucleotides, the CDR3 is TGTGCCACCAGTGATCTCCCACGGACTAGCGGAAAACCCGGGGAGCTGTTTTTT. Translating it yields CATSDLPRTSGKPGELFF.

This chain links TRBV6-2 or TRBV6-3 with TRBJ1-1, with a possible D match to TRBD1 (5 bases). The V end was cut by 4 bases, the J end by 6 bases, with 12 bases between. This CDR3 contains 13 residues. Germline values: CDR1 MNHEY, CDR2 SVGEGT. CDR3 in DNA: TGTGCCAGCAGTTGGGGCGGGAAAGCTGAAGCTTTCTTT. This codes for CASSWGGKAEAFF.

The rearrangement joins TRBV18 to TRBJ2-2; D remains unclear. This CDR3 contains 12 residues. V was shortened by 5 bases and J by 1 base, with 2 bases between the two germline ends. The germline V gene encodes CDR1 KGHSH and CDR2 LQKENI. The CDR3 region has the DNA TGTGCCAGCTCAGTGAACACCGGGGAGCTGTTTTTT. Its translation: CASSVNTGELFF.

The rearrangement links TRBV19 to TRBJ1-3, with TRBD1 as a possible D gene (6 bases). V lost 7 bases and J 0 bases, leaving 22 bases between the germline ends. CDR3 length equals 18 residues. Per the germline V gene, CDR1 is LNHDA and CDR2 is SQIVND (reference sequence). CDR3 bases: TGTGCCAGTACCCATGGGGGCCTTAGCTTTGACTCTGGAAACACCATATATTTT. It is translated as CASTHGGLSFDSGNTIYF.

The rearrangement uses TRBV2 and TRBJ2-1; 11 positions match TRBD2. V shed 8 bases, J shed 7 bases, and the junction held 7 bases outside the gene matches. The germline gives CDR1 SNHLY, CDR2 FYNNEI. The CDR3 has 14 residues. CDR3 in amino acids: CASGTSGRGNEQFF. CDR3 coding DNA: TGTGCCAGCGGTACTAGCGGGAGAGGGAATGAGCAGTTCTTC.